The present T cell receptor beta chain was sequenced within a study of T cell changes during pregnancy in multiple sclerosis. Only in-frame clones appear in the TCRdb table, and some are missing; sequencing was by immunoSEQ multiplex PCR. The sample lists about 60,000 clones; about 96% were seen once. This CDR3 has 14 residues. V was trimmed by 5 bases and J by 0 bases, leaving 11 bases between them. Germline values: CDR1 MDHEN, CDR2 SYDVKM. V usage is TRBV28 and J usage is TRBJ2-7, with D perhaps matching TRBD2 (5 bases). The TCR originated in a female donor with multiple sclerosis, enrolled in a pregnancy study. Sample: CD8+ T cells from peripheral blood mononuclear cells, taken after pregnancy. The CDR3 nucleotides are TGTGCCAGCAGTCCCCGGCTAGCCTCCTACGAGCAGTACTTC. Translating it yields CASSPRLASYEQYF.